The 14 T cell receptor beta chains presented below share a single source sample, sequenced in a study of cytotoxic CD8 clonotypes in ibrutinib-treated CLL. TCRdb's copy holds only in-frame clones and misses some; the assay was immunoSEQ multiplex PCR. The table shows about 120,000 clones, with 58% occurring only once. Sequenced material: PBMCs, taken after 24 months of ibrutinib treatment. Every receptor here comes from a human donor with chronic lymphocytic leukemia.

The V call is TRBV5-4, the J call TRBJ2-1; perhaps D is TRBD1 or TRBD2 (6 bases each). The CDR3 is made up of 15 amino acids. V was clipped by 4 bases and J by 9 bases, with 20 bases between them. Germline assignment: CDR1 SGHNT and CDR2 YYREEE (reference sequence). The CDR3 DNA is TGTGCCAGCAGCGGGGGACTCCCCGAGGGGGGTGAGCAGTTCTTC. Protein product: CASSGGLPEGGEQFF.

The sample holds a few counts of this clone. V is TRBV5-1 and J is TRBJ1-4, with D maybe TRBD1 (6 bases). The germline V and J ends were trimmed by 7 bases and 8 bases, with 18 bases remaining between them. Per germline, CDR1 SGHRS and CDR2 YFSETQ. The CDR3 loop spans 14 amino acids. As DNA, the CDR3 is TGCGCCAGCTCCGAGGGACACTCACGGGAAAAACTGTTTTTT. The encoded protein is CASSEGHSREKLFF.

This clone has more than one count but fewer than ten. V is TRBV9 and J is TRBJ2-2; D is unresolved. This CDR3 region has 14 residues. The V and J ends lost 2 bases and 0 bases respectively, with 5 bases between them. Germline V lookup: CDR1 SGDLS, CDR2 YYNGEE. CDR3 residues: CASSVSPNTGELFF. The CDR3 region has the DNA TGTGCCAGCAGCGTTTCTCCGAACACCGGGGAGCTGTTTTTT.

There are many counts of this clone. The CDR3 sequence is CASTQADTQYF. DNA of the CDR3: TGTGCCAGCACCCAAGCAGATACGCAGTATTTT. V usage is TRBV27 and J usage is TRBJ2-3; D is unclear. The ends were cut back, 7 bases at V and 4 bases at J, with 6 bases in the middle. CDR1 and CDR2 from the germline V gene are MNHEY and SMNVEV (reference sequence). The CDR3 runs to 11 residues.

This clone appeared a few times. J is TRBJ2-1 and V is TRBV11-2; TRBD2 matches at 14 bases. This CDR3 has 13 amino acids. Germline V gene sequence: CDR1 SGHAT, CDR2 FQNNGV. V dropped 11 bases and J dropped 8; count of bases not matched to a gene: 5. For the CDR3, the DNA is TGTGCCGGCGGGACTAGCGGGGGCTATGAGCAGTTCTTC. This codes for CAGGTSGGYEQFF.

The table lists this clone with a count of one. The chain uses TRBV7-3 and TRBJ2-3; D remains unclear. Germline CDR1 is SGHTA and CDR2 is FQGTGA. The CDR3 is 14 amino acids. The V end was cut by 2 bases, the J end by 6 bases, with 12 bases between. The CDR3 DNA is TGTGCCAGCAGCTTAGGGCCCGTTTCGGATACGCAGTATTTT. Protein sequence: CASSLGPVSDTQYF. The variable domain in full, completed from reference TRBV7-3 and TRBJ2-3, reads GAGVSQTPSNKVTEKGKYVELRCDPISGHTALYWYRQSLGQGPEFLIYFQGTGAADDSGLPNDRFFAVRPEGSVSTLKIQRTERGDSAVYLCASSLGPVSDTQYFGPGTRLTVL.

In its sample, this clone was seen once. This sequence joins TRBV7-2 and TRBJ2-1; D is unclear. Looked up from germline, CDR1 is SGHTA and CDR2 is FQGNSA. V lost 1 base and J 3 bases, leaving 10 bases between the germline ends. The CDR3 has 15 residues. The CDR3 sequence: CASSLGPDVYNEQFF. CDR3 sequence (DNA): TGTGCCAGCAGCTTAGGTCCCGATGTCTACAATGAGCAGTTCTTC.

The V gene is TRBV5-4, the J gene TRBJ1-1; no clear D. This CDR3 region has 15 residues. Trimming removed 2 bases at V and 0 bases at J, with 11 bases between. The V gene's germline CDR1 is SGHNT and CDR2 YYREEE (reference sequence). The CDR3 region is CASSFETGMNTEAFF. The CDR3 DNA is TGTGCCAGCAGCTTTGAGACGGGGATGAACACTGAAGCTTTCTTT.

The CDR3 spells CASSVGQGTYEQYF. Here the CDR3 DNA reads TGTGCCAGCAGTGTGGGACAGGGGACCTACGAGCAGTACTTC. The chain joins TRBV2 to TRBJ2-7, with 10 bases that match TRBD1. The CDR3 is made up of 14 amino acids. Germline trimming cut 4 bases from V and 2 bases from J; bases unmatched to any gene: 2. Per the germline V gene, CDR1 is SNHLY and CDR2 is FYNNEI.

This clone was seen only a few times. The chain uses TRBV9 and TRBJ2-3, with a weak D call TRBD2 (6 bases). Trimming stripped 4 bases from V and 1 base from J, with 13 bases between. This CDR3 comprises 15 residues. The germline V gene encodes CDR1 SGDLS and CDR2 YYNGEE. The CDR3 DNA reads TGTGCCAGCAGCCCGACCGGGACTGGCACAGATACGCAGTATTTT. Protein sequence: CASSPTGTGTDTQYF.

The chain recombines TRBV28 with TRBJ1-5; D gene unclear. The CDR3 is made up of 16 amino acids. Germline CDR1 and CDR2: MDHEN and SYDVKM. V lost 5 bases, J lost 1 base, and 15 bases lay in between. CDR3 sequence: CASSPLARVSNQPQHF. In nucleotides, the CDR3 is TGTGCCAGCAGTCCCCTGGCAAGAGTAAGCAATCAGCCCCAGCATTTT.

This clone was observed a handful of times. The rearrangement links TRBV2 to TRBJ2-3, with D unresolved. V gave up 6 bases and J gave up 2 bases, with 6 bases separating them. There are 12 residues in the CDR3. Germline CDR1 reads SNHLY; CDR2 reads FYNNEI. Here the CDR3 DNA reads TGTGCCAGCAGAGCCTACACAGATACGCAGTATTTT. It encodes CASRAYTDTQYF.

This clone occurred many times. Distinct nucleotide sequences in the sample also encode this CDR3. The V call is TRBV25-1, the J call TRBJ1-1; no definite D call. The CDR3 is 11 residues long. Trimming cost V 6 bases and J 3 bases, with 5 bases left between them. CDR1 and CDR2 from the germline V gene are MGHDK and SYGVNS. CDR3 bases: TGTGCCAGCAGGGAGGACACTGAAGCTTTCTTT. Its translation: CASREDTEAFF.

The J gene is TRBJ2-2, the V gene TRBV29-1; 9 nucleotides align to TRBD1. CDR1 and CDR2 from the germline V gene are SQVTM and ANQGSEA. V was clipped by 6 bases and J by 4 bases; unmatched bases: 6. The CDR3 loop spans 14 amino acids. The CDR3 reads CSVLGTGLTGELFF. CDR3 sequence (DNA): TGCAGCGTCCTCGGGACAGGGCTCACCGGGGAGCTGTTTTTT.